This TCR beta chain was retrieved from a study of T-cell memory formation after mild COVID-19. The study's findings and limits: CD4+ contracting clones were found mainly in CM and EM, and CD8+ ones in EMRA. Clones that contracted from day 15 to 85 were balanced CD4/CD8, while later expanders leaned CD4+.

Many counts were recorded for this clonotype. The antigen is unknown. After 5'RACE with constant-segment primers, TCR alpha and TCR beta cDNA libraries carrying sample barcodes and UMIs were obtained. TCRdb passed the 5' RACE reads through MiXCR, listing each CDR3 protein once. The data show some 150,000 distinct CDR3 sequences, approximately 6% seen once. This receptor was identified in an adult woman who had mild COVID-19 (a few samples of this study predate the infection). Cell type and time point are not known. The specimen was PBMCs or a T cell subset sorted from them (not recorded which).

CDR3 bases: TGTGCCAGCAGCTCCTGGGACAGGCGCTACGAGCAGTACTTC. This gives the protein CASSSWDRRYEQYF. The chain links TRBV6-5 to TRBJ2-7; TRBD1 matches at 8 bases. The CDR3 totals 14 residues. The V and J ends lost 6 bases and 3 bases, in that order; junction bases with no gene match: 7. The germline gives CDR1 MNHEY, CDR2 SVGAGI.